Included here is one T cell receptor (beta chain) sequence, with context. Only one count was recorded for this clone. The antigen this receptor binds is unknown. Per-nucleotide qualities are absent, and no much larger clonotype sits a single base away. This entry comes from a study of blood T cell repertoires in COVID-19 (dated by TCRdb to the early 2020s). A note on the overall study: The collaborator samples originated in the United States, Italy and Spain and spanned the acute and convalescent phases of COVID-19. The prospective study material was composed of cDNA or gDNA derived from T cells, B-cell-depleted T cells, or PBMCs. Samples came from the ongoing ImmuneRACE study (first 160 participants) plus 1,254 subjects from 6 global collaborators. Nearly every sample came with metadata listing a de-identified subject ID, COVID-19 status, age in years and sex. Where HLA class I and class II types were available, the types were taken from metadata supplied by the sample provider, not from assay-based typing. The repertoires were released in a freely available public database intended as a resource for research on the immune response to SARS-CoV-2. Subjects who had been exposed to COVID-19, were actively infected with it, or had recovered from it provided the deeply sampled blood TCRbeta repertoires that made up the dataset.

TCRbeta CDR3 regions were amplified from genomic DNA by means of the immunoSEQ Assay, a bias-controlled multiplex PCR. Under the source paper's analysis protocol: The number of nucleated cells in each sample was estimated by amplification of reference gene primers within the assay. To quantify the absolute abundance of each unique TCRbeta CDR3 rearrangement, sequence reads were collapsed and filtered. For each sample, productive Simpson clonality was calculated as the square root of Simpson's diversity index across productive rearrangements. What TCRdb holds here is the immuneACCESS table cut down to in-frame rearrangements. Part of the clones is not present; checked against another copy, under half of the missing clones reflect an unresolved V gene, and the others are unexplained. V and J calls and clone size are given by that table; D and trimming were obtained from the DNA. Within this sample are 45,000 to 50,000 clones, with about 83% of them counted one time only. 8.2% of the sample belongs to the ten largest clones.

Collaborating institutions collected whole blood in K2EDTA tubes following their own protocols. For TCRbeta analysis, collaborator samples were shipped as frozen whole blood, as isolated PBMCs, or as DNA extracted from either sample type. CDR1 and CDR2 are drawn from the germline V gene: SQVTM, ANQGSEA. From the cysteine up to the phenylalanine, the CDR3 has a length of 13 residues. The CDR3 DNA has 39 bases and is translated from base 1. Cut back by 4 bases and 5 bases, the V and J ends lie 14 bases apart. Here is what the overall study found, with its caveats: Clinical and demographic metadata were provided uncurated, with the amount varying by source and participant.

In this chain, TRBV29-1 is recombined with TRBJ1-1, with the identity of the D gene unclear. Sequenced sample: peripheral blood. The TCR was taken from a man aged 80 or over in a cohort sampled during active COVID-19. The DNA sequence is given as TGCAGCGTTGTTTCCGACTATCCGACTGAAGCTTTCTTT. This codes for CSVVSDYPTEAFF.